Below, 4 T cell receptor beta chains from the same sample are listed, as sequenced in a study of OX40 agonist ivuxolimab in advanced cancers. Some clones are missing from TCRdb's copy, which holds only in-frame ones; the method was immunoSEQ multiplex PCR. The profile shows approximately 63,000 clones, roughly 88% of them singletons. The sample consisted of CD4+ or CD8+ T cells sorted from blood, taken in a trial of the OX40 agonist ivuxolimab. These receptors were taken from an adult with an advanced solid tumor such as melanoma, head and neck, liver or kidney cancer.

The chain couples TRBV5-4 to TRBJ2-7, with 8 nucleotides matching TRBD1. The CDR3 spans 15 residues. CDR1 is SGHNT, CDR2 YYREEE, per germline (reference sequence). The junction had 6 bases not matched to a gene; V was cut back by 3 bases and J by 1 base. This CDR3 is CASSYGTGGSYEQYF. The CDR3 DNA follows: TGTGCCAGCAGCTACGGGACAGGTGGGTCCTACGAGCAGTACTTC.

The chain links TRBV19 to TRBJ1-1, with TRBD1 identical over 8 bases. The V segment lost 7 bases and the J segment 1 base; nucleotides outside the gene matches: 8. The CDR3 covers 15 residues. Germline assignment: CDR1 LNHDA and CDR2 SQIVND (reference sequence). CDR3 in amino acids: CASIRIGTGNTEAFF. DNA for the CDR3: TGTGCCAGTATCAGAATCGGGACAGGGAACACTGAAGCTTTCTTT.

The V call is TRBV28, the J call TRBJ2-5; 9 bases are shared with TRBD1. The CDR3 runs 15 residues. V lost 5 bases to trimming and J lost 4 bases; unmatched junction nucleotides: 8. Germline CDR1 is MDHEN and CDR2 is SYDVKM. Written as DNA, the CDR3 is TGTGCCAGCAGTCTGGACAGGGGATCAAGAGAGACCCAGTACTTC. Its protein product is CASSLDRGSRETQYF.

On this clone itself: Different DNA sequences within this sample yield the same CDR3. The CDR3 DNA is TGTGCCAGTAGTATAGCGGGCAGGGGAAACGCTGAAGCTTTCTTT. Amino acid sequence: CASSIAGRGNAEAFF. The chain employs TRBV19 and TRBJ1-1; perhaps TRBD1 as D (6 bases). The CDR3 contains 15 residues. Germline V gene data show CDR1 as LNHDA and CDR2 as SQIVND (reference sequence). Trimming took off 1 base at V and 6 bases at J, with 15 bases between the two ends.